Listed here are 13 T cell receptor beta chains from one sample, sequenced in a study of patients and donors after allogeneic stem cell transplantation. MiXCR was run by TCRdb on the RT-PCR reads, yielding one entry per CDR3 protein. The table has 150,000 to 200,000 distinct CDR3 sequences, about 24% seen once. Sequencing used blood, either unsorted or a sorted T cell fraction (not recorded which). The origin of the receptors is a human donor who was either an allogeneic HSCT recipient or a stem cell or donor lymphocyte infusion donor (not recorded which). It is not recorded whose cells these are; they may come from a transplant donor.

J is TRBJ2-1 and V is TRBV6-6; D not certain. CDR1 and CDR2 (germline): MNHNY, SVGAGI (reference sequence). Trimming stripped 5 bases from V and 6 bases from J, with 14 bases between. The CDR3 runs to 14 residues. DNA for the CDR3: TGTGCCAGCAGTACTGGTCCAAAGGGCAATGAGCAGTTCTTC. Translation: CASSTGPKGNEQFF.

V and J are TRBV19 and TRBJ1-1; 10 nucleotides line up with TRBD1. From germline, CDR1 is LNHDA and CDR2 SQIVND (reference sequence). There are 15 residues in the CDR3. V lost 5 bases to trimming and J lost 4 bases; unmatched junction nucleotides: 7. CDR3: CASSPRTGGSTEAFF. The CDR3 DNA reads TGTGCCAGTAGTCCCCGGACAGGGGGAAGCACTGAAGCTTTCTTT.

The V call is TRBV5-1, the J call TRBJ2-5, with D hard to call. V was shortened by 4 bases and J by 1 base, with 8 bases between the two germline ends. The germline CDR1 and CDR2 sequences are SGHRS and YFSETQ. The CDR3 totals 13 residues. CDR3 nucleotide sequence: TGCGCCAGCAGCCCCCTAAGCCAAGAGACCCAGTACTTC. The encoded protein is CASSPLSQETQYF.

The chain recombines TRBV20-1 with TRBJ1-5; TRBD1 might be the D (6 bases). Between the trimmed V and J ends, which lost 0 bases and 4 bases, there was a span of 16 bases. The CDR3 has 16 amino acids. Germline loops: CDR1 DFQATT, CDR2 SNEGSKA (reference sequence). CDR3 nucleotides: TGCAGTGCTAGAGAAGTCGGTTGGGGGCTGAATCAGCCCCAGCATTTT. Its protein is CSAREVGWGLNQPQHF.

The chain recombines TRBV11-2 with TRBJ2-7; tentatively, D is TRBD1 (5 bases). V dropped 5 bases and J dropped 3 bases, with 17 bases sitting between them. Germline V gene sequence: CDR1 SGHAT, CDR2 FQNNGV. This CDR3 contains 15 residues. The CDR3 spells CASSPRTPASYEQYF. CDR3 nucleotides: TGTGCCAGCAGCCCCCGGACACCAGCTAGCTACGAGCAGTACTTC.

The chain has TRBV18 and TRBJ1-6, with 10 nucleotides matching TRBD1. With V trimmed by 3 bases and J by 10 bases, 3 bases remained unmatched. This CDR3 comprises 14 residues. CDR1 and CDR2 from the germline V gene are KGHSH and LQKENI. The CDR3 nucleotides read TGTGCCAGCTCACCGGGACAGGGGTACTCACCCCTCCACTTT. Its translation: CASSPGQGYSPLHF.

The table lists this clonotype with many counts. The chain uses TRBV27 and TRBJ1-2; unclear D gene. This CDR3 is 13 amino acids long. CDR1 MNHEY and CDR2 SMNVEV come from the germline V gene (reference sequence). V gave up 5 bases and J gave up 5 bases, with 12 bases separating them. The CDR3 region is CASSTNLGYGYTF. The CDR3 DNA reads TGTGCCAGCAGTACCAATCTGGGTTATGGCTACACCTTC.

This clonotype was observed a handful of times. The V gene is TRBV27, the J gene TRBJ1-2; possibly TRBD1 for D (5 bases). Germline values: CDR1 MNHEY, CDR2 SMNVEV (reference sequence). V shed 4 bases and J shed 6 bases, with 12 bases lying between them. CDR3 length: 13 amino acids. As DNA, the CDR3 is TGTGCCAGCAGTTCCTCCTGGGGCGATGGCTACACCTTC. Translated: CASSSSWGDGYTF.

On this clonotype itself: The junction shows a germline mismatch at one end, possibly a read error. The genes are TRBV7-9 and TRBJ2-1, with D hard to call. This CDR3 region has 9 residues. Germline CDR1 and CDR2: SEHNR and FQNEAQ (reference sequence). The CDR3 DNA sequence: TGTGCCAGCAGCTTAGGGGGTCACTTC. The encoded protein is CASSLGGHF. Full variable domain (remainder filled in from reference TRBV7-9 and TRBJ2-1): DTGVSQNPRHKITKRGQNVTFRCDPISEHNRLYWYRQTLGQGPEFLTYFQNEAQLEKSRLLSDRFSAERPKGSFSTLEIQRTEQGDSAMYLCASSLGGHFGPGTRLTVL.

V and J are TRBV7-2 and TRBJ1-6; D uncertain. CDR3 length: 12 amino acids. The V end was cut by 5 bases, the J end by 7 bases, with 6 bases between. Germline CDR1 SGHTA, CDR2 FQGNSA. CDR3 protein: CASSPSNSPLHF. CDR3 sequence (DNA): TGTGCCAGCAGCCCCTCGAATTCACCCCTCCACTTT.

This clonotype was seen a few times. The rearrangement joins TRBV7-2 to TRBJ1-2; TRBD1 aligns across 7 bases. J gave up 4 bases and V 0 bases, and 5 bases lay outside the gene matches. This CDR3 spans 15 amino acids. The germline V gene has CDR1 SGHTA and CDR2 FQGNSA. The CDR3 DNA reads TGTGCCAGCAGCTTAGCCCCGACAGGGATCTATGGCTACACCTTC. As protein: CASSLAPTGIYGYTF.

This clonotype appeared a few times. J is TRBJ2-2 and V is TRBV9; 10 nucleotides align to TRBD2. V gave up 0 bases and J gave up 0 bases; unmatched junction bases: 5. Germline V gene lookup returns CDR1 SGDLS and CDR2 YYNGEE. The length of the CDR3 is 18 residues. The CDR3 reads CASSVEGSGGTNTGELFF. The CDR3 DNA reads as TGTGCCAGCAGCGTAGAGGGTAGCGGGGGGACGAACACCGGGGAGCTGTTTTTT.

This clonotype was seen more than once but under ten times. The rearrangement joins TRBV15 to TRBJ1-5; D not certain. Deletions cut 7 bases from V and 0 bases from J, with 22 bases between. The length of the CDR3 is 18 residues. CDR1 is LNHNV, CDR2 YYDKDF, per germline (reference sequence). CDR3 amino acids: CATIGKFRPSTSNQPQHF. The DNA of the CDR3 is TGTGCCACCATCGGGAAATTTAGGCCGAGTACTAGCAATCAGCCCCAGCATTTT. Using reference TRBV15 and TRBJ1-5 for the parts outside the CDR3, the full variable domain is DAMVIQNPRYQVTQFGKPVTLSCSQTLNHNVMYWYQQKSSQAPKLLFHYYDKDFNNEADTPDNFQSRRPNTSFCFLDIRSPGLGDTAMYLCATIGKFRPSTSNQPQHFGDGTRLSIL.